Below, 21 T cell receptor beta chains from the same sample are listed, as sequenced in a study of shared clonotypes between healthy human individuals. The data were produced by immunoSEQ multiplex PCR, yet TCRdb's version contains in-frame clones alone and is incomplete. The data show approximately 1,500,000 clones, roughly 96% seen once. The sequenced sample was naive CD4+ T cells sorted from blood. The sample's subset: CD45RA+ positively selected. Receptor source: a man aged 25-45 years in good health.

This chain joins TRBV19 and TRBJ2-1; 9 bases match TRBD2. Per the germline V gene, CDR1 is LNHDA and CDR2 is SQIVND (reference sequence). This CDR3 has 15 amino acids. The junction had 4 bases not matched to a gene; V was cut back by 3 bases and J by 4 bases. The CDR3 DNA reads TGTGCCAGTAGTATTCGGACTAGCGCGTACAATGAGCAGTTCTTC. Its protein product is CASSIRTSAYNEQFF.

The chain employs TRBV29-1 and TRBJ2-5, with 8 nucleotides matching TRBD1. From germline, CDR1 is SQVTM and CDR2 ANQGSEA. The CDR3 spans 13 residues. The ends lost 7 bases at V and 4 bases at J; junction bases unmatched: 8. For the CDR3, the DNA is TGCAGCGCCGGACAGGGTCAGGGAGAGACCCAGTACTTC. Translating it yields CSAGQGQGETQYF.

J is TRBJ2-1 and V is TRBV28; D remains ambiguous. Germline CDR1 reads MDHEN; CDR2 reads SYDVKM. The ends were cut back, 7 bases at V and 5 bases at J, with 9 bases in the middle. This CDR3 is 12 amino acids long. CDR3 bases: TGTGCCAGCAACATAGTAGACAATGAGCAGTTCTTC. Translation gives CASNIVDNEQFF. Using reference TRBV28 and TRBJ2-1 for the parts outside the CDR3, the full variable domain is DVKVTQSSRYLVKRTGEKVFLECVQDMDHENMFWYRQDPGLGLRLIYFSYDVKMKEKGDIPEGYSVSREKKERFSLILESASTNQTSMYLCASNIVDNEQFFGPGTRLTVL.

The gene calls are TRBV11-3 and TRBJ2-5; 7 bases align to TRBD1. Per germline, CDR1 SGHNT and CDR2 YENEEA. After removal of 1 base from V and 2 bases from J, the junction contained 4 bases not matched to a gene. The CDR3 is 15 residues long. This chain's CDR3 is CASSLGGRGQETQYF. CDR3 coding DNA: TGTGCCAGCAGCTTAGGGGGCAGGGGGCAAGAGACCCAGTACTTC. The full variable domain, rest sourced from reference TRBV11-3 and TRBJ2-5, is EAGVVQSPRYKIIEKKQPVAFWCNPISGHNTLYWYLQNLGQGPELLIRYENEEAVDDSQLPKDRFSAERLKGVDSTLKIQPAELGDSAVYLCASSLGGRGQETQYFGPGTRLLVL.

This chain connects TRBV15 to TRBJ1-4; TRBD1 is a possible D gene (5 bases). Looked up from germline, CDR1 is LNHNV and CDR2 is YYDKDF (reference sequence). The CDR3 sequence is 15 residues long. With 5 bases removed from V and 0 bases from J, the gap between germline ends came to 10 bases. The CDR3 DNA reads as TGTGCCACCAGCGGGGCACTAACAACTAATGAAAAACTGTTTTTT. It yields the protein CATSGALTTNEKLFF. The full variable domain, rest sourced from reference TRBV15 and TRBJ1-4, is DAMVIQNPRYQVTQFGKPVTLSCSQTLNHNVMYWYQQKSSQAPKLLFHYYDKDFNNEADTPDNFQSRRPNTSFCFLDIRSPGLGDTAMYLCATSGALTTNEKLFFGSGTQLSVL.

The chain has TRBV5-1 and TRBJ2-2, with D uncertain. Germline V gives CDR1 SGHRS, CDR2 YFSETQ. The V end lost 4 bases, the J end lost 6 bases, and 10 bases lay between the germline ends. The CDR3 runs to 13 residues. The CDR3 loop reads CASSHPVPGELFF. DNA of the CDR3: TGCGCCAGCAGCCACCCAGTACCCGGGGAGCTGTTTTTT. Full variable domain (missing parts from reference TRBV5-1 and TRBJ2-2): KAGVTQTPRYLIKTRGQQVTLSCSPISGHRSVSWYQQTPGQGLQFLFEYFSETQRNKGNFPGRFSGRQFSNSRSEMNVSTLELGDSALYLCASSHPVPGELFFGEGSRLTVL.

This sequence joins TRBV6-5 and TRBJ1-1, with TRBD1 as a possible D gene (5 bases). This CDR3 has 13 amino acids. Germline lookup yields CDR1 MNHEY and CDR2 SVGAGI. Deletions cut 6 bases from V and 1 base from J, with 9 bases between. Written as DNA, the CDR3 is TGTGCCAGCAGCCGGGGGAAGAACACTGAAGCTTTCTTT. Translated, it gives CASSRGKNTEAFF.

The CDR3 coding sequence is TGTGCCAGCAGCTTGGACCAGGGAGGTTATGGCTACACCTTC. This codes for CASSLDQGGYGYTF. This chain connects TRBV5-4 to TRBJ1-2, with D maybe TRBD1 (5 bases). The V end was cut by 0 bases, the J end by 5 bases, with 11 bases between. This CDR3 is 14 amino acids long. The germline V gene has CDR1 SGHNT and CDR2 YYREEE (reference sequence). Supplemented by reference TRBV5-4 and TRBJ1-2, the full variable domain reads ETGVTQSPTHLIKTRGQQVTLRCSSQSGHNTVSWYQQALGQGPQFIFQYYREEENGRGNFPPRFSGLQFPNYSSELNVNALELDDSALYLCASSLDQGGYGYTFGSGTRLTVV.

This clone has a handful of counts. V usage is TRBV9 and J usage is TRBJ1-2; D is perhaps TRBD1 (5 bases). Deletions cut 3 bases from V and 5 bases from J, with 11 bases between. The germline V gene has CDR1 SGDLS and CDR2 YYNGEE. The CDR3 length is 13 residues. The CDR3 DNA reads TGTGCCAGCAGCGCATCCGGGGCTTATGGCTACACCTTC. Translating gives CASSASGAYGYTF.

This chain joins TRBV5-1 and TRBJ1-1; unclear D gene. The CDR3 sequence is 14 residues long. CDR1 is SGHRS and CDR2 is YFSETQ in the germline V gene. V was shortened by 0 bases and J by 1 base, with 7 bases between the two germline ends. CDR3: CASSLENSNTEAFF. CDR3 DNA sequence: TGCGCCAGCAGCTTGGAGAATTCGAACACTGAAGCTTTCTTT.

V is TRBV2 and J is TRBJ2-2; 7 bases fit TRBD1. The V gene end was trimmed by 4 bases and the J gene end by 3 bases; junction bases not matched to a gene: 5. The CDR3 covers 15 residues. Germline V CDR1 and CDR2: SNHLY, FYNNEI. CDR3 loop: CASSVQGRDTGELFF. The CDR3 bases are TGTGCCAGCAGTGTACAGGGGAGAGACACCGGGGAGCTGTTTTTT.

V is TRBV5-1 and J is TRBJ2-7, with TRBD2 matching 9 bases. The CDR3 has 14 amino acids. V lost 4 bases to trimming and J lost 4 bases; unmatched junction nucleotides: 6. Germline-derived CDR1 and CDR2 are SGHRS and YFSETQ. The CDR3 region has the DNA TGCGCCAGCAGCCGAACGACTAGCGGATACGAGCAGTACTTC. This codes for CASSRTTSGYEQYF.

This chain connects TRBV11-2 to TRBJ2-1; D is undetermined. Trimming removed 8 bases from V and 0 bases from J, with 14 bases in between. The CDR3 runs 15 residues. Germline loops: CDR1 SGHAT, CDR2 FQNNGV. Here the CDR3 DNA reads TGTGCCAGCGGCCTTAGGGAAAACTCCTACAATGAGCAGTTCTTC. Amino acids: CASGLRENSYNEQFF.

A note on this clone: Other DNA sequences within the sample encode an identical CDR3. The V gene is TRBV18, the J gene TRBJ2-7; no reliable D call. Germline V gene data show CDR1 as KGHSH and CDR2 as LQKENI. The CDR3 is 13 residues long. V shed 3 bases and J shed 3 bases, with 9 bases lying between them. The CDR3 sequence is CASSPPGLYEQYF. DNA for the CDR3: TGTGCCAGCTCACCGCCGGGCCTCTACGAGCAGTACTTC.

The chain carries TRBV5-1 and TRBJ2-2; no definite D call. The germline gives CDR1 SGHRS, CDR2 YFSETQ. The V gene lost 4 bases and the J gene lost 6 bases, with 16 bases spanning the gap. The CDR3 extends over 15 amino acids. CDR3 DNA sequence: TGCGCCAGCAGCCCTTCGGCCGGGTCGGCCGGGGAGCTGTTTTTT. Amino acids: CASSPSAGSAGELFF.

In DNA form, the CDR3 reads TGTGCCAGCAGCCAAAGGACTAGCGGGAGTCGCGAGCAGTTCTTC. Translation: CASSQRTSGSREQFF. The chain has TRBV4-2 and TRBJ2-1, with 13 bases fitting TRBD2. The CDR3 length is 15 residues. Germline lookup yields CDR1 LGHNA and CDR2 YNFKEQ. J gave up 10 bases and V 2 bases, and 5 bases lay outside the gene matches.

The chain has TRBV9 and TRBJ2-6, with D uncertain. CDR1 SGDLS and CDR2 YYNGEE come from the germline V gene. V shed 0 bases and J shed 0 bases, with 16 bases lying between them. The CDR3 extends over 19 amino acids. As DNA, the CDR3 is TGTGCCAGCAGCGTAGGTGGTGCGACATTTCCCTCTGGGGCCAACGTCCTGACTTTC. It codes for CASSVGGATFPSGANVLTF.

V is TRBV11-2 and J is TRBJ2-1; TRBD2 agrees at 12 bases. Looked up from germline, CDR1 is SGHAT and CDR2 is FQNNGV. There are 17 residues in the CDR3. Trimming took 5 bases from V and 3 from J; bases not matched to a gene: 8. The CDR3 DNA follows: TGTGCCAGCAGCGATGGGACTAGCGGGTCCCTCTACAATGAGCAGTTCTTC. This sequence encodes CASSDGTSGSLYNEQFF.

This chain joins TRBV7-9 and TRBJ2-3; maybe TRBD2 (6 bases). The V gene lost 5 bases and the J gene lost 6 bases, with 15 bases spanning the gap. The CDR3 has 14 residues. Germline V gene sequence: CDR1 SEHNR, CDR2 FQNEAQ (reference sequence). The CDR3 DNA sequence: TGTGCCAGCAGCCCCGGGACTTCTGCGGATACGCAGTATTTT. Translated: CASSPGTSADTQYF.

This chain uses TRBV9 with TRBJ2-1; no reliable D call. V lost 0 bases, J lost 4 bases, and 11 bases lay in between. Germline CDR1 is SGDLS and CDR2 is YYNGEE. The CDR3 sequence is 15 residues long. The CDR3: CASSVGQNKYNEQFF. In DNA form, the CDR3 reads TGTGCCAGCAGCGTAGGCCAAAACAAGTACAATGAGCAGTTCTTC. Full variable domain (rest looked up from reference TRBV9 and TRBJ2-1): DSGVTQTPKHLITATGQRVTLRCSPRSGDLSVYWYQQSLDQGLQFLIQYYNGEERAKGNILERFSAQQFPDLHSELNLSSLELGDSALYFCASSVGQNKYNEQFFGPGTRLTVL.

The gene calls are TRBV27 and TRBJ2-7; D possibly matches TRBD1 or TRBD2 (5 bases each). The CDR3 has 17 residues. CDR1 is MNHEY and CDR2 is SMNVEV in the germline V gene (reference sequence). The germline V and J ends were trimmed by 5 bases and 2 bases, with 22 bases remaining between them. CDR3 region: CASSPVGSLGPTYEQYF. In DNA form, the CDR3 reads TGTGCCAGCAGTCCGGTAGGTTCTTTGGGACCGACCTACGAGCAGTACTTC.